This T cell receptor beta chain was sequenced during a study of T cell clones after liver transplantation. Turning to the study itself: Three of the eight recipients were HCV-positive; the rest had non-autoimmune, non-viral transplant indications. Without induction therapy, subjects received standard immunosuppression until 12-24 months post-transplant.

Looked up from germline, CDR1 is MNHNS and CDR2 is SASEGT. Trimming took off 7 bases at V and 6 bases at J, with 18 bases between the two ends. CDR3 length equals 14 residues. Measured with immunoSEQ multiplex PCR; TCRdb has only the in-frame clones, and not every one. Of tens of thousands of clones listed, 70% were seen once; the top ten hold less than 3.5%. Overall study findings and caveats: Low donor cell numbers restricted donor-reactive repertoire measurement in two subjects.

Points on this clone: What it binds is not known.

The V call is TRBV6-1, the J call TRBJ1-1; a weak D match, TRBD1 (6 bases). This TCR was sampled from a human patient who received a liver transplant. Some T cells may have originated in the graft donor. The sample was CD4+ T cells from blood, taken at the 15-month timepoint. CDR3 protein: CASNGHREGAEAFF. CDR3 DNA: TGTGCCAGCAATGGCCACAGGGAGGGGGCTGAAGCTTTCTTT.